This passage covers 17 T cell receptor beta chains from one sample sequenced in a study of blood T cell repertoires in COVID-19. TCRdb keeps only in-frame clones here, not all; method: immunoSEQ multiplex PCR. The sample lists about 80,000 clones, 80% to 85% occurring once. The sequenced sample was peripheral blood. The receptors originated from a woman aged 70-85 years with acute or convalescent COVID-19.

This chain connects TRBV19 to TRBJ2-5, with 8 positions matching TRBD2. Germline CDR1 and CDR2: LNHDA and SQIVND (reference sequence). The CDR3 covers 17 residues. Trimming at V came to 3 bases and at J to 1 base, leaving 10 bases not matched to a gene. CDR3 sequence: CASSITNSGGFQETQYF. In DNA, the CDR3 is TGTGCCAGTAGTATCACGAACAGCGGGGGATTCCAAGAGACCCAGTACTTC. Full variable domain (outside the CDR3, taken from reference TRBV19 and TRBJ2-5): DGGITQSPKYLFRKEGQNVTLSCEQNLNHDAMYWYRQDPGQGLRLIYYSQIVNDFQKGDIAEGYSVSREKKESFPLTVTSAQKNPTAFYLCASSITNSGGFQETQYFGPGTRLLVL.

In DNA, the CDR3 is TGTGCCAGCAGTTCACTAGCGGGAGGGGAGTTCACCGGGGAGCTGTTTTTT. Amino acids: CASSSLAGGEFTGELFF. The chain employs TRBV27 and TRBJ2-2; TRBD2 agrees at 13 bases. CDR3 length: 17 amino acids. From germline, CDR1 is MNHEY and CDR2 SMNVEV (reference sequence). The V segment lost 4 bases and the J segment 4 bases; nucleotides outside the gene matches: 6.

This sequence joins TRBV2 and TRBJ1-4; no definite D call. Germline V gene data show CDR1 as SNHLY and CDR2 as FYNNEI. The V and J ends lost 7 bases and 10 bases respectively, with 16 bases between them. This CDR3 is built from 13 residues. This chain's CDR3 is CASTLTYDGKLFF. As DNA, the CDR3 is TGTGCCAGCACTCTCACCTACGATGGAAAACTGTTTTTT.

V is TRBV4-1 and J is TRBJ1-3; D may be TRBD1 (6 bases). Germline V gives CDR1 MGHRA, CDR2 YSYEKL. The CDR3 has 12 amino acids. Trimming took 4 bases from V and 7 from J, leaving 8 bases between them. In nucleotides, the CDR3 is TGCGCCAGCAGCCGAACAGGGAACACCATATATTTT. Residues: CASSRTGNTIYF.

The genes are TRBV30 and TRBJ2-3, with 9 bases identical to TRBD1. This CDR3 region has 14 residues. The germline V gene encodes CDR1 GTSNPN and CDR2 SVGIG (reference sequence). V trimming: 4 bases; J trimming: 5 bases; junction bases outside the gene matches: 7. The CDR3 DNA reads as TGTGCCTGGACCCTACAGGGGGCGCAAGATACGCAGTATTTT. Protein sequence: CAWTLQGAQDTQYF. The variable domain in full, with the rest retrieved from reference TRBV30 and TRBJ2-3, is SQTIHQWPATLVQPVGSPLSLECTVEGTSNPNLYWYRQAAGRGLQLLFYSVGIGQISSEVPQNLSASRPQDRQFILSSKKLLLSDSGFYLCAWTLQGAQDTQYFGPGTRLTVL.

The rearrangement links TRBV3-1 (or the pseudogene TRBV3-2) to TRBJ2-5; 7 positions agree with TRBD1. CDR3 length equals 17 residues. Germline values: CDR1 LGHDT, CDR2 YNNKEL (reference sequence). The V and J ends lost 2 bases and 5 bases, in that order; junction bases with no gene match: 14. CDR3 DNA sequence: TGTGCCAGCAGCCAAATGACCCCGGACAGGCCTCCGGAGACCCAGTACTTC. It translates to CASSQMTPDRPPETQYF.

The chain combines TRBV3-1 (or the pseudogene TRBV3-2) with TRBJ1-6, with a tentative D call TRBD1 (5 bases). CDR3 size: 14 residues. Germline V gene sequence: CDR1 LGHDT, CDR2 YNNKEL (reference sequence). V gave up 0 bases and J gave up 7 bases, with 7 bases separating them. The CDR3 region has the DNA TGTGCCAGCAGCCAAGAAGGGGTCAATTCACCCCTCCACTTT. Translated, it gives CASSQEGVNSPLHF.

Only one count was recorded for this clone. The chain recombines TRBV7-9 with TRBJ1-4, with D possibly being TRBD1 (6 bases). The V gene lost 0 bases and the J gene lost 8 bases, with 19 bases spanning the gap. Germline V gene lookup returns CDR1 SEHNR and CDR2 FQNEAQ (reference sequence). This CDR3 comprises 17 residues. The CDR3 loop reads CASSLAHGARGSEKLFF. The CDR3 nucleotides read TGTGCCAGCAGCTTAGCGCATGGGGCCAGGGGAAGCGAAAAACTGTTTTTT.

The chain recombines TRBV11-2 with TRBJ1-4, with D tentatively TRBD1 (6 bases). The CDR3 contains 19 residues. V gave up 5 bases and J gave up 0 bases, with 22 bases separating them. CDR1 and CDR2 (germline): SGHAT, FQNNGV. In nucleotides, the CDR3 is TGTGCCAGCAGCAACGAAAAAAGGGGGAGAGGGGCAACTAATGAAAAACTGTTTTTT. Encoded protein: CASSNEKRGRGATNEKLFF.

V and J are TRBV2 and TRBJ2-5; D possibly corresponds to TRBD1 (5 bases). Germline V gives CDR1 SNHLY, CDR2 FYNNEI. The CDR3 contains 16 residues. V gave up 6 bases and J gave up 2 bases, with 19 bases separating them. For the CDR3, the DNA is TGTGCCAGCAGCGTTCCAGGGTTTCGGGCACAAGAGACCCAGTACTTC. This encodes CASSVPGFRAQETQYF.

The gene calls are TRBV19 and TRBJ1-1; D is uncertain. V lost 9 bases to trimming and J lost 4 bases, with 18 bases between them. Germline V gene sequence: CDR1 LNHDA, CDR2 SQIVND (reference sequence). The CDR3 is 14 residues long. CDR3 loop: CASREGWGGTEAFF. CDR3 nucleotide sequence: TGTGCCAGCCGGGAAGGTTGGGGTGGCACTGAAGCTTTCTTT. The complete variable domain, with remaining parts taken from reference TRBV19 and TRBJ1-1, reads DGGITQSPKYLFRKEGQNVTLSCEQNLNHDAMYWYRQDPGQGLRLIYYSQIVNDFQKGDIAEGYSVSREKKESFPLTVTSAQKNPTAFYLCASREGWGGTEAFFGQGTRLTVV.

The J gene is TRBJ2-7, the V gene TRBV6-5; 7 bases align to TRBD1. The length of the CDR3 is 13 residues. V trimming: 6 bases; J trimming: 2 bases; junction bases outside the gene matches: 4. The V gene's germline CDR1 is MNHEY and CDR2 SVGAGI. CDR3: CASRGQRTYEQYF. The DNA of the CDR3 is TGTGCCAGCAGGGGACAGCGAACCTACGAGCAGTACTTC.

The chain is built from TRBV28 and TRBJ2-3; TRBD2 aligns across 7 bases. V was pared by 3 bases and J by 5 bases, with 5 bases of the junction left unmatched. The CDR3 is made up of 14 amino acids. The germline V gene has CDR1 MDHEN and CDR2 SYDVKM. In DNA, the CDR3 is TGTGCCAGCAGTTTTAGCGGGCTGGGAGATACGCAGTATTTT. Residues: CASSFSGLGDTQYF.

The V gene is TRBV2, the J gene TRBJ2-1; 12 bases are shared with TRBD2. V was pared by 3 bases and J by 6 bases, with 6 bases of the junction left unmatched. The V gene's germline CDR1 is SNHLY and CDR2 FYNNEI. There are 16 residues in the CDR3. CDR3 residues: CASSDVALAGGNEQFF. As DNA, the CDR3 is TGTGCCAGCAGTGACGTTGCACTAGCGGGAGGCAATGAGCAGTTCTTC.

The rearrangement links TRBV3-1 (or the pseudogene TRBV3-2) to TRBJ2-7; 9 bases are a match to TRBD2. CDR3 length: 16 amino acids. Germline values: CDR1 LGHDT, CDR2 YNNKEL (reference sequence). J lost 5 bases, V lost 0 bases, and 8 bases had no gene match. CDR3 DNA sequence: TGTGCCAGCAGCCAAGATAGCGGGAGTAAATCCCACGAGCAGTACTTC. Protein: CASSQDSGSKSHEQYF.

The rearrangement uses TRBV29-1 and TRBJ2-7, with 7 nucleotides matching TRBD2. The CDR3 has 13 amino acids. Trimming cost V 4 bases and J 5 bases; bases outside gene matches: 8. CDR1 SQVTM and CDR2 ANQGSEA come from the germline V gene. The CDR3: CSVVEASGDEQYF. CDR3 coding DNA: TGCAGCGTTGTAGAAGCTAGCGGCGACGAGCAGTACTTC.

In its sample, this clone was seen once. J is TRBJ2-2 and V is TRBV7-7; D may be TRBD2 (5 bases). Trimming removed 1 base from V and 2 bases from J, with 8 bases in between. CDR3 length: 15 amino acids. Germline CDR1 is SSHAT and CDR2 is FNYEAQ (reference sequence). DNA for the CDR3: TGTGCCAGCAGCTTAGGGGAGTTTAACACCGGGGAGCTGTTTTTT. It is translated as CASSLGEFNTGELFF. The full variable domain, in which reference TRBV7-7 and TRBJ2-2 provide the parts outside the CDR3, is GAGVSQSPRYKVTKRGQDVTLRCDPISSHATLYWYQQALGQGPEFLTYFNYEAQPDKSGLPSDRFSAERPEGSISTLTIQRTEQRDSAMYRCASSLGEFNTGELFFGEGSRLTVL.